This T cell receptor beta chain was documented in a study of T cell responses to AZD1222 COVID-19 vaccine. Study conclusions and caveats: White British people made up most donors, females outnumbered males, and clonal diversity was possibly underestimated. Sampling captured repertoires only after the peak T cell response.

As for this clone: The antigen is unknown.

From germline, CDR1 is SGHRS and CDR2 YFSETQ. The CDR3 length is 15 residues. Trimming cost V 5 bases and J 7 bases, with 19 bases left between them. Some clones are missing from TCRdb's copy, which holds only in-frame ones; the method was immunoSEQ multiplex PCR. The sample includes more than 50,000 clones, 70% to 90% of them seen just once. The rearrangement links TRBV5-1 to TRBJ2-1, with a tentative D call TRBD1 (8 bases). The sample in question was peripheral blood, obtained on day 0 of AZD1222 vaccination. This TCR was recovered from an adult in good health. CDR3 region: CASRTGGAEGNEQFF. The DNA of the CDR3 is TGCGCCAGCAGAACAGGGGGGGCCGAGGGAAATGAGCAGTTCTTC.